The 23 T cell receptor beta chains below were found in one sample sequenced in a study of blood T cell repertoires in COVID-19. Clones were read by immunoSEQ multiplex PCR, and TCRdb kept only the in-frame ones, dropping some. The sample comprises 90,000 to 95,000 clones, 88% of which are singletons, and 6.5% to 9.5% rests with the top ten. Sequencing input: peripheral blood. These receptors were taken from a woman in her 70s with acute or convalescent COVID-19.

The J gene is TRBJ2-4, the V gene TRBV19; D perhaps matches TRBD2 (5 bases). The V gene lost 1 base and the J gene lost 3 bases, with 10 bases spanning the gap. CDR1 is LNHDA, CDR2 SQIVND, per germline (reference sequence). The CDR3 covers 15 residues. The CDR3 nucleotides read TGTGCCAGTAGTATAGGCCTAGCATTCAAAAACATTCAGTACTTC. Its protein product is CASSIGLAFKNIQYF.

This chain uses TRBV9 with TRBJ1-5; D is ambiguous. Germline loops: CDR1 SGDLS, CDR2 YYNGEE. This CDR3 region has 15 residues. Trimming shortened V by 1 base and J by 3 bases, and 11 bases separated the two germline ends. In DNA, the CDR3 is TGTGCCAGCAGCGTATCAGGCAACCCCAATCAGCCCCAGCATTTT. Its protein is CASSVSGNPNQPQHF.

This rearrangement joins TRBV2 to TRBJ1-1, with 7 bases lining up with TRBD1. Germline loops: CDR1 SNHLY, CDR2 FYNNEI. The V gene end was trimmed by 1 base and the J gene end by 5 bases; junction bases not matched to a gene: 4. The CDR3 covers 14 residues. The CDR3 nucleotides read TGTGCCAGCAGTGAAGAGGGGGCGGTAACTGAAGCTTTCTTT. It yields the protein CASSEEGAVTEAFF.

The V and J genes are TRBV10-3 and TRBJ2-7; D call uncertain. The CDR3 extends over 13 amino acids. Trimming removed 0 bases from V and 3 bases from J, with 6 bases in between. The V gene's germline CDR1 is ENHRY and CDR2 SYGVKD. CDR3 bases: TGTGCCATCAGTGAGTCAATTCACTACGAGCAGTACTTC. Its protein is CAISESIHYEQYF.

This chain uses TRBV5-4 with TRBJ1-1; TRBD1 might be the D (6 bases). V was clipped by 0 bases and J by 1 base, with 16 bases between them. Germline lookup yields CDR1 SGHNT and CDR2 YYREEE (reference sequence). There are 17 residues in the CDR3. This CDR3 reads CASSLDSRRGPNTEAFF. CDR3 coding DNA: TGTGCCAGCAGCTTGGATTCGAGGCGGGGGCCGAACACTGAAGCTTTCTTT.

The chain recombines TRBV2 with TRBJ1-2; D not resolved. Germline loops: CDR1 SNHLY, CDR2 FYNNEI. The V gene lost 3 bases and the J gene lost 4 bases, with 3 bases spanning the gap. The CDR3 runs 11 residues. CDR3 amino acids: CASSDGYGYTF. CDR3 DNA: TGTGCCAGCAGTGACGGCTATGGCTACACCTTC.

The CDR3 DNA sequence: TGTGCCAGCAGCCGGCGGGAGGAGGGCGGGGAGCTGTTTTTT. It encodes CASSRREEGGELFF. This sequence joins TRBV3-1 (or the pseudogene TRBV3-2) and TRBJ2-2, with 8 positions matching TRBD2. There are 14 residues in the CDR3. CDR1 LGHDT and CDR2 YNNKEL come from the germline V gene (reference sequence). Germline trimming cut 4 bases from V and 7 bases from J; bases unmatched to any gene: 5.

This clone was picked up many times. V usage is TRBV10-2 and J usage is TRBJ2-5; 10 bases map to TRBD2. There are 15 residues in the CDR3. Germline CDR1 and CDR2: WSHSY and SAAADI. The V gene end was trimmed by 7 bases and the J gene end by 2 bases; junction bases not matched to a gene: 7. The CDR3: CASTSVAGGQETQYF. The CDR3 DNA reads TGCGCCAGCACGTCGGTAGCGGGGGGACAAGAGACCCAGTACTTC.

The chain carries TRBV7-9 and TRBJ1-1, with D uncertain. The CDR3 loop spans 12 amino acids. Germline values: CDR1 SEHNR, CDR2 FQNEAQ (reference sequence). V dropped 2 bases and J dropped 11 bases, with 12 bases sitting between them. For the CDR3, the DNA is TGTGCCAGCAGCTTATCGGGTTGGGAGGCTTTCTTT. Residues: CASSLSGWEAFF.

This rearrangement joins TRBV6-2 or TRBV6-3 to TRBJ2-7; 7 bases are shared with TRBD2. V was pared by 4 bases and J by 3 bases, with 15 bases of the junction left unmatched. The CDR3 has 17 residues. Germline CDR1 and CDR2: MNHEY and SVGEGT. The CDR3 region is CASSFSLTGGYNYEQYF. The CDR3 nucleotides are TGTGCCAGCAGTTTCTCTTTAACGGGGGGTTACAACTACGAGCAGTACTTC.

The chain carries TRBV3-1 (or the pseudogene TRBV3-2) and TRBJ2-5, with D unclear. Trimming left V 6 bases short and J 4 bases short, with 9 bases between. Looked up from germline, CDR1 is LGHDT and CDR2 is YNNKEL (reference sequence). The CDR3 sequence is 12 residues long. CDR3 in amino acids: CASSKTRETQYF. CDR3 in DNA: TGTGCCAGCAGTAAAACTCGAGAGACCCAGTACTTC.

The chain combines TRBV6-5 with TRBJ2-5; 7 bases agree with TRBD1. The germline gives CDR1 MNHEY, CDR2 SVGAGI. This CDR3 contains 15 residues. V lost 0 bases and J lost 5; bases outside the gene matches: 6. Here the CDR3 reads CASSYSTGMVETQYF. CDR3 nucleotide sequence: TGTGCCAGCAGTTACTCGACAGGGATGGTGGAGACCCAGTACTTC.

The CDR3 reads CASSQDLRQGAFQPQHF. The CDR3 DNA is TGCGCCAGCAGCCAAGATCTCCGACAGGGGGCTTTCCAGCCCCAGCATTTT. The chain carries TRBV4-1 and TRBJ1-5; 10 bases line up with TRBD1. The CDR3 extends over 17 amino acids. Looked up from germline, CDR1 is MGHRA and CDR2 is YSYEKL. V lost 0 bases to trimming and J lost 7 bases; unmatched junction nucleotides: 9.

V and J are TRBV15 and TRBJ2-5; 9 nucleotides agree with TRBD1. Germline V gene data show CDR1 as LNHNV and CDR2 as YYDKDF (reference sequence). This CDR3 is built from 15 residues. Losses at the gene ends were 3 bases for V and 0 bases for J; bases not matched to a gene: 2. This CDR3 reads CATSSGTGNQETQYF. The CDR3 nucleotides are TGTGCCACCAGCAGCGGGACAGGGAACCAAGAGACCCAGTACTTC. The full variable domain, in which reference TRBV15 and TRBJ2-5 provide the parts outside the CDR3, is DAMVIQNPRYQVTQFGKPVTLSCSQTLNHNVMYWYQQKSSQAPKLLFHYYDKDFNNEADTPDNFQSRRPNTSFCFLDIRSPGLGDTAMYLCATSSGTGNQETQYFGPGTRLLVL.

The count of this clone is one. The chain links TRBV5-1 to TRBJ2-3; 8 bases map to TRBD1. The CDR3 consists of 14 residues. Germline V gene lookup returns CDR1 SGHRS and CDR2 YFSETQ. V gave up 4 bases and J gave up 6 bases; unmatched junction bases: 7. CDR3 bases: TGCGCCAGCAGCGGGGGACAGGTCATTGATACGCAGTATTTT. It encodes CASSGGQVIDTQYF.

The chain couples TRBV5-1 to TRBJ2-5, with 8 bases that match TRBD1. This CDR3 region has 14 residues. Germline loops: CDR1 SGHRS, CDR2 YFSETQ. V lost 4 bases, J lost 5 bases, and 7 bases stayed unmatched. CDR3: CASSNDRGGETQYF. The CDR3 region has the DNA TGCGCCAGCAGCAATGACAGGGGTGGTGAGACCCAGTACTTC.

The DNA of the CDR3 is TGTGCCATCAGTGAGCTCCAGGGGCGGAACACTGAAGCTTTCTTT. As protein: CAISELQGRNTEAFF. The rearrangement links TRBV10-3 to TRBJ1-1; tentative D call: TRBD1 (6 bases). The CDR3 is 15 amino acids. Germline V gene sequence: CDR1 ENHRY, CDR2 SYGVKD. Trimming removed 2 bases at V and 1 base at J, with 11 bases between.

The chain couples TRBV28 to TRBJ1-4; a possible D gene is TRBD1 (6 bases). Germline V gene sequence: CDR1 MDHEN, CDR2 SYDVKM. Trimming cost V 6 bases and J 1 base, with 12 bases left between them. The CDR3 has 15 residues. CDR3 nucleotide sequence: TGTGCCAGCAGAGCCCCACAGGGAACTAATGAAAAACTGTTTTTT. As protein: CASRAPQGTNEKLFF.

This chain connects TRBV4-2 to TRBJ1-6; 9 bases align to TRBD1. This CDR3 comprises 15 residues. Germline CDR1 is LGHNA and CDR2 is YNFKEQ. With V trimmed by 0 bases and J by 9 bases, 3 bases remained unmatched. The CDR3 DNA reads TGTGCCAGCAGCCAAGAGGGGACAGGGATTTCACCCCTCCACTTT. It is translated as CASSQEGTGISPLHF.

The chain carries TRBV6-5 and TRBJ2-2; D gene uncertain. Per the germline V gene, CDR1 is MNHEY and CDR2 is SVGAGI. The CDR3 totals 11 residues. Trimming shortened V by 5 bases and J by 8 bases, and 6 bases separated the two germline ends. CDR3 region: CASSRRGELFF. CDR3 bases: TGTGCCAGCAGTCGTCGGGGGGAGCTGTTTTTT.

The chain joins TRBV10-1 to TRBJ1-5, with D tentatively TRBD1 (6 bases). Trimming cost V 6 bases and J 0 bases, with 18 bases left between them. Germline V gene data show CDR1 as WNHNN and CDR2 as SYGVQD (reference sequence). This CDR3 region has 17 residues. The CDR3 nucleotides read TGCGCCAGCAGCCAAAAGGACAGAACTTATAGCAATCAGCCCCAGCATTTT. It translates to CASSQKDRTYSNQPQHF.

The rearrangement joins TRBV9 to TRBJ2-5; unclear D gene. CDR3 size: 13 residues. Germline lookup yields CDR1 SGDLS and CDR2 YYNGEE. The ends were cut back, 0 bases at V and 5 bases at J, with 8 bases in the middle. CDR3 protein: CASSVAVEETQYF. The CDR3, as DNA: TGTGCCAGCAGCGTAGCGGTTGAGGAGACCCAGTACTTC.

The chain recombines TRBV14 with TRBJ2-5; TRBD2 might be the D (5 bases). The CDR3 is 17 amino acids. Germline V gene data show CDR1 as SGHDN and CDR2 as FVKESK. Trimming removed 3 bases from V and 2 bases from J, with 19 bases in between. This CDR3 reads CASSQSFSRGNQETQYF. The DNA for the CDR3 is TGTGCCAGCAGCCAGTCGTTCTCCCGGGGTAATCAAGAGACCCAGTACTTC. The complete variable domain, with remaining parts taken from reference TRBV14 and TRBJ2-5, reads EAGVTQFPSHSVIEKGQTVTLRCDPISGHDNLYWYRRVMGKEIKFLLHFVKESKQDESGMPNNRFLAERTGGTYSTLKVQPAELEDSGVYFCASSQSFSRGNQETQYFGPGTRLLVL.